The clone carrying this T cell receptor (beta chain) was counted only a few times. Antigen unknown. Isolated RNA was reverse transcribed into cDNA used as the sequencing template. Method: immunoSEQ multiplex PCR; TCRdb's copy keeps in-frame clones and lacks some. The profile shows about 190,000 clones, 60% to 70% of them singletons. The treatment: oral pan-JAK inhibitor, 5-10 mg twice daily. This sample was taken from a study of CD8+ T cells in alopecia areata. Study results and caveats: Patients shared TCRs less clearly than mice did, possibly for HLA-related reasons.

Germline trimming cut 6 bases from V and 8 bases from J; bases unmatched to any gene: 11. Germline V CDR1 and CDR2: SQVTM, ANQGSEA. The CDR3 runs 13 residues. The gene calls are TRBV29-1 and TRBJ1-2, with 8 nucleotides matching TRBD1. The source of this sequence is a human donor with alopecia areata. Specimen: CD4+ T cells sorted from blood, collected at week 4, from a patient treated with tofacitinib. CDR3 in DNA: TGCAGCGTGGATGGGACAGGATGGTACGGCTACACCTTC. It codes for CSVDGTGWYGYTF.